Below, 31 T cell receptor beta chains from the same sample are listed, as sequenced in a study of T cell changes during pregnancy in multiple sclerosis (dated by TCRdb to 2018 to 2020). The library was obtained by the immunoSEQ multiplex PCR assay. What TCRdb holds here is the immuneACCESS table cut down to in-frame rearrangements. Part of the clones is not present; checked against another copy, under half of the missing clones reflect an unresolved V gene, and the others are unexplained. The sample contains around 40,000 clones, 85% to 95% of them found a single time. The ten largest make up about 8% of the sample. The sample here was CD8+ T cells from peripheral blood mononuclear cells, taken in the third trimester of pregnancy. These receptors were taken from a female donor with multiple sclerosis, enrolled in a pregnancy study.

This chain connects TRBV19 to TRBJ2-1; TRBD2 might be the D (6 bases). V lost 5 bases and J lost 10, with 15 bases in between. Germline V gene lookup returns CDR1 LNHDA and CDR2 SQIVND (reference sequence). CDR3 length: 13 residues. The CDR3 coding sequence is TGTGCCAGTAGTCCGATGGAGGGTTGGGAGCAGTTCTTC. It is translated as CASSPMEGWEQFF.

The V call is TRBV29-1, the J call TRBJ2-7, with TRBD1 identical over 7 bases. Germline-derived CDR1 and CDR2 are SQVTM and ANQGSEA. The CDR3 runs 12 residues. Germline trimming cut 5 bases from V and 6 bases from J; bases unmatched to any gene: 7. The CDR3 is CSVWQTGAEQYF. The CDR3 bases are TGCAGCGTTTGGCAAACAGGGGCCGAGCAGTACTTC.

V usage is TRBV5-1 and J usage is TRBJ2-2; possibly TRBD2 for D (6 bases). The CDR3 contains 16 residues. Trimming shortened V by 6 bases and J by 0 bases, and 15 bases separated the two germline ends. Germline values: CDR1 SGHRS, CDR2 YFSETQ. This CDR3 is CASNDAGLANTGELFF. The CDR3 region has the DNA TGCGCCAGCAACGACGCGGGACTCGCGAACACCGGGGAGCTGTTTTTT.

The V gene is TRBV6-1, the J gene TRBJ2-7, with 8 bases identical to TRBD1. Looked up from germline, CDR1 is MNHNS and CDR2 is SASEGT. This CDR3 region has 16 residues. With 2 bases clipped from V and 3 bases from J, the junction kept 9 bases outside the gene matches. CDR3 in DNA: TGTGCCAGCAGTGAATTCCTTGAGACAGGGGTCTACGAGCAGTACTTC. Its translation is CASSEFLETGVYEQYF.

J is TRBJ2-2 and V is TRBV4-1; 10 bases are shared with TRBD2. Unmatched junction bases numbered 4, after V lost 4 bases and J lost 5 bases. The CDR3 consists of 15 residues. CDR1 is MGHRA, CDR2 YSYEKL, per germline. The CDR3: CASSRSGGGTGELFF. The CDR3 DNA reads as TGCGCCAGCAGCCGAAGCGGGGGGGGTACCGGGGAGCTGTTTTTT.

The chain is built from TRBV4-2 and TRBJ2-7, with 9 nucleotides matching TRBD2. The germline gives CDR1 LGHNA, CDR2 YNFKEQ. The CDR3 is 15 residues long. The junction had 7 bases not matched to a gene; V was cut back by 0 bases and J by 7 bases. The DNA for the CDR3 is TGTGCCAGCAGCCAAGATCTTAGCGGGGGCGAGGAGCAGTACTTC. Translation gives CASSQDLSGGEEQYF.

The V gene is TRBV7-2, the J gene TRBJ2-4; TRBD1 is a possible D gene (6 bases). Germline-derived CDR1 and CDR2 are SGHTA and FQGNSA. Trimming removed 3 bases at V and 0 bases at J, with 18 bases between. This CDR3 contains 18 residues. This CDR3 reads CASSFSDRNDLAKNIQYF. CDR3 nucleotides: TGTGCCAGCAGCTTCTCGGACAGAAACGACTTAGCCAAAAACATTCAGTACTTC.

The V call is TRBV5-6, the J call TRBJ2-7; a possible D gene is TRBD2 (6 bases). V was clipped by 0 bases and J by 4 bases, with 11 bases between them. The CDR3 extends over 14 amino acids. Germline-derived CDR1 and CDR2 are SGHDT and YYEEEE. CDR3 amino acids: CASSLAWGEYEQYF. The CDR3 DNA reads as TGTGCCAGCAGCTTGGCGTGGGGGGAATACGAGCAGTACTTC.

This clone came up once. The chain carries TRBV30 and TRBJ2-1; 9 nucleotides agree with TRBD2. Looked up from germline, CDR1 is GTSNPN and CDR2 is SVGIG (reference sequence). The CDR3 has 16 residues. The V gene end was trimmed by 0 bases and the J gene end by 4 bases; junction bases not matched to a gene: 7. CDR3 in amino acids: CAWSVRGGGGYNEQFF. DNA for the CDR3: TGTGCCTGGAGTGTACGGGGCGGGGGGGGGTACAATGAGCAGTTCTTC.

This clone was detected once. The rearrangement uses TRBV5-6 and TRBJ1-2; D remains unclear. Germline lookup yields CDR1 SGHDT and CDR2 YYEEEE. Trimming left V 2 bases short and J 5 bases short, with 16 bases between. The CDR3 extends over 15 amino acids. For the CDR3, the DNA is TGTGCCAGCAGCTTCGACTTTATTTCCATGTATGGCTACACCTTC. As protein: CASSFDFISMYGYTF.

The V and J genes are TRBV12-5 and TRBJ2-2; the match to TRBD1 covers 11 bases. Trimming at V came to 6 bases and at J to 4 bases, leaving 10 bases not matched to a gene. CDR1 is LGHNT, CDR2 FRNRAP, per germline. The CDR3 consists of 17 residues. In nucleotides, the CDR3 is TGTGCTAGTGGCCCGGACTCCGGGACAGGGGGCACCGGGGAGCTGTTTTTT. This encodes CASGPDSGTGGTGELFF.

The V call is TRBV9, the J call TRBJ2-3, with 11 bases identical to TRBD1. Losses at the gene ends were 7 bases for V and 3 bases for J; bases not matched to a gene: 4. The germline gives CDR1 SGDLS, CDR2 YYNGEE. The CDR3 has 14 amino acids. The CDR3, as DNA: TGTGCCAGCCGGGGGACAGGGGGTACAGATACGCAGTATTTT. Encoded protein: CASRGTGGTDTQYF.

The chain has TRBV4-2 and TRBJ1-4; D is unresolved. The CDR3 length is 13 residues. V was trimmed by 0 bases and J by 7 bases, leaving 6 bases between them. Germline V gene sequence: CDR1 LGHNA, CDR2 YNFKEQ. CDR3 region: CASSQDLSEKLFF. As DNA, the CDR3 is TGTGCCAGCAGCCAAGATCTGAGTGAAAAACTGTTTTTT.

V and J are TRBV10-1 and TRBJ2-6, with D unclear. V lost 7 bases and J 0 bases, leaving 7 bases between the germline ends. The CDR3 sequence is 14 residues long. Germline CDR1 and CDR2: WNHNN and SYGVQD (reference sequence). CDR3 nucleotide sequence: TGCGCCAGCACCCGGTTCTCTGGGGCCAACGTCCTGACTTTC. This sequence encodes CASTRFSGANVLTF.

This clone has just one count. This rearrangement joins TRBV7-9 to TRBJ1-1, with D hard to call. CDR1 and CDR2 from the germline V gene are SEHNR and FQNEAQ (reference sequence). This CDR3 comprises 12 residues. Trimming cost V 3 bases and J 11 bases, with 13 bases left between them. In nucleotides, the CDR3 is TGTGCCAGCAGCTTCGGCTCTTTGGAGGCTTTCTTT. Encoded protein: CASSFGSLEAFF.

CDR3 DNA: TGTGCCAGCAGCTTAATCGGTAGTAGCTCCTACGAGCAGTACTTC. As protein: CASSLIGSSSYEQYF. The chain is built from TRBV11-2 and TRBJ2-7; D call uncertain. Germline assignment: CDR1 SGHAT and CDR2 FQNNGV. There are 15 residues in the CDR3. Trimming took off 2 bases at V and 0 bases at J, with 11 bases between the two ends.

This chain uses TRBV2 with TRBJ2-5, with 12 bases that match TRBD2. Looked up from germline, CDR1 is SNHLY and CDR2 is FYNNEI. Trimming cost V 7 bases and J 0 bases; bases outside gene matches: 6. There are 16 residues in the CDR3. The CDR3 sequence: CASIGLAGLYQETQYF. The CDR3 DNA is TGTGCCAGCATCGGACTAGCGGGGCTGTACCAAGAGACCCAGTACTTC.

The chain combines TRBV9 with TRBJ2-2; TRBD1 matches 9 bases. The V segment lost 3 bases and the J segment 4 bases; nucleotides outside the gene matches: 7. Per germline, CDR1 SGDLS and CDR2 YYNGEE. The CDR3 is 16 amino acids. The DNA for the CDR3 is TGTGCCAGCAGCGCCCCGGGACAGGGCGTCACCGGGGAGCTGTTTTTT. Translating it yields CASSAPGQGVTGELFF.

The V and J genes are TRBV9 and TRBJ2-2; TRBD2 matches 12 bases. Losses at the gene ends were 3 bases for V and 8 bases for J; bases not matched to a gene: 5. The CDR3 totals 15 residues. Germline V gives CDR1 SGDLS, CDR2 YYNGEE. The CDR3 coding sequence is TGTGCCAGCAGCGACGGGACTAGCGGGCATGGGGAGCTGTTTTTT. It is translated as CASSDGTSGHGELFF.

V gene TRBV13 combines with J gene TRBJ2-1; TRBD2 matches 7 bases. The CDR3 loop spans 13 amino acids. Germline-derived CDR1 and CDR2 are PRHDT and FYEKMQ (reference sequence). V lost 5 bases, J lost 8 bases, and 6 bases stayed unmatched. Written as DNA, the CDR3 is TGTGCCAGCAGCCCAAGACTAGCCGATGAGCAGTTCTTC. Translated: CASSPRLADEQFF.

The chain couples TRBV6-5 to TRBJ2-5; TRBD2 is a possible D gene (5 bases). Germline CDR1 reads MNHEY; CDR2 reads SVGAGI. The CDR3 loop spans 14 amino acids. Trimming removed 6 bases from V and 6 bases from J, with 17 bases in between. CDR3 sequence reads: CASSYMSPGKTQYF. CDR3 sequence (DNA): TGTGCCAGCAGCTACATGAGCCCGGGGAAGACCCAGTACTTC.

This sequence joins TRBV5-4 and TRBJ2-1, with 7 bases lining up with TRBD1. The CDR3 length is 12 residues. V was pared by 4 bases and J by 6 bases, with 1 base of the junction left unmatched. CDR1 is SGHNT and CDR2 is YYREEE in the germline V gene (reference sequence). CDR3 DNA sequence: TGTGCCAGCAGCGGGGACAGCAATGAGCAGTTCTTC. Amino acid sequence: CASSGDSNEQFF.

V is TRBV19 and J is TRBJ1-1, with D uncertain. Germline assignment: CDR1 LNHDA and CDR2 SQIVND (reference sequence). The CDR3 has 14 residues. V lost 1 base and J 3 bases, leaving 9 bases between the germline ends. CDR3 loop: CASSIGAFDTEAFF. The CDR3 coding sequence is TGTGCCAGTAGTATAGGGGCCTTCGACACTGAAGCTTTCTTT.

The V gene is TRBV7-3, the J gene TRBJ1-2; 8 positions agree with TRBD1. The germline V gene encodes CDR1 SGHTA and CDR2 FQGTGA. V dropped 2 bases and J dropped 3; count of bases not matched to a gene: 8. The CDR3 length is 16 residues. For the CDR3, the DNA is TGTGCCAGCAGCTTATGGGACAGGACAAGGCACTATGGCTACACCTTC. Its protein product is CASSLWDRTRHYGYTF.

The rearrangement uses TRBV7-9 and TRBJ2-7; unclear D gene. The CDR3 runs to 13 residues. Looked up from germline, CDR1 is SEHNR and CDR2 is FQNEAQ (reference sequence). Deletions cut 1 base from V and 4 bases from J, with 8 bases between. CDR3 protein: CASSLGERYEQYF. Here the CDR3 DNA reads TGTGCCAGCAGCTTAGGTGAGAGGTACGAGCAGTACTTC.

The chain recombines TRBV2 with TRBJ2-3, with a weak D call TRBD2 (7 bases). The CDR3 consists of 16 residues. Germline-derived CDR1 and CDR2 are SNHLY and FYNNEI. Trimming removed 2 bases at V and 1 base at J, with 13 bases between. The CDR3 protein is CASSERGAHGTDTQYF. The CDR3 coding sequence is TGTGCCAGCAGTGAACGGGGGGCGCATGGCACAGATACGCAGTATTTT.

The V gene is TRBV27, the J gene TRBJ2-7; D possibly corresponds to TRBD1 (6 bases). Germline assignment: CDR1 MNHEY and CDR2 SMNVEV (reference sequence). CDR3 size: 13 residues. The V and J ends lost 6 bases and 1 base respectively, with 10 bases between them. The CDR3 bases are TGTGCCAGCAGAGAAACAGGGTCCTACGAGCAGTACTTC. It translates to CASRETGSYEQYF.

This chain uses TRBV6-1 with TRBJ2-3; 12 bases map to TRBD2. In germline, CDR1 is MNHNS, CDR2 SASEGT. The CDR3 spans 18 residues. J lost 3 bases, V lost 4 bases, and 11 bases had no gene match. The DNA for the CDR3 is TGTGCCAGCAGTGTAACTTGGACTAGCGGGATAACTACAGATACGCAGTATTTT. Translated: CASSVTWTSGITTDTQYF.

The CDR3 DNA follows: TGTGCCAGCAGCTCGACAGGGTCAATATTGTACGAGCAGTACTTC. Protein: CASSSTGSILYEQYF. The V call is TRBV7-9, the J call TRBJ2-7; 7 nucleotides line up with TRBD1. Germline V gene data show CDR1 as SEHNR and CDR2 as FQNEAQ (reference sequence). Losses at the gene ends were 4 bases for V and 4 bases for J; bases not matched to a gene: 10. CDR3 length equals 15 residues.

The chain uses TRBV2 and TRBJ1-4; 7 nucleotides line up with TRBD1. The CDR3 length is 16 residues. Germline loops: CDR1 SNHLY, CDR2 FYNNEI. Trimming cost V 5 bases and J 4 bases; bases outside gene matches: 10. The CDR3, as DNA: TGTGCCAGCAGTCGACTCCAGGGGGACAATAATGAAAAACTGTTTTTT. It codes for CASSRLQGDNNEKLFF.

The chain carries TRBV27 and TRBJ2-3; TRBD2 matches at 8 bases. There are 14 residues in the CDR3. J gave up 3 bases and V 3 bases, and 2 bases lay outside the gene matches. Germline V lookup: CDR1 MNHEY, CDR2 SMNVEV (reference sequence). The CDR3 DNA reads as TGTGCCAGCAGTTTCGGGGGGGGAACAGATACGCAGTATTTT. This encodes CASSFGGGTDTQYF.